This record covers a single T cell receptor beta chain. Its antigen is unidentified. The data were taken from a study of OX40 agonist ivuxolimab in advanced cancers. As for the study in general: Partial responses were recorded for three patients, including one with hepatocellular carcinoma and two with cutaneous melanoma.

General study results and limits: At 0.1 to 3.0 mg/kg and by week 6, clonal expansion occurred in CD4+ and CD8+ blood T cells. Among the lowest peripheral clonal expansion occurred in 0.1-3.0 mg/kg partial responders.

Sequencing used immunoSEQ multiplex PCR; TCRdb keeps in-frame clones, though not all of them. The sample has some 50,000 clones; roughly 93% are singletons. CDR1 is SGHRS and CDR2 is YFSETQ in the germline V gene. Trimming cost V 2 bases and J 3 bases; bases outside gene matches: 4. This CDR3 region has 14 residues. The receptor was derived from an adult with an advanced solid tumor such as melanoma, head and neck, liver or kidney cancer. Sample: CD4+ or CD8+ T cells sorted from blood, taken in a trial of the OX40 agonist ivuxolimab. This sequence joins TRBV5-1 and TRBJ2-7; TRBD2 aligns across 8 bases. DNA of the CDR3: TGCGCCAGCAGCTTCGACAGCGGGGGCTACGAGCAGTACTTC. This gives the protein CASSFDSGGYEQYF.